This T cell receptor beta chain was found in a study of identical twins. Germline values: CDR1 MNHEY, CDR2 SMNVEV (reference sequence). Trimming stripped 5 bases from V and 6 bases from J, with 17 bases between. The CDR3 runs to 14 residues. MiXCR, run by TCRdb on the 5' RACE reads, gives a single entry per CDR3 protein. Among over 600,000 distinct CDR3 sequences listed, about 20% were seen once. The same data also contributed to another study, on T cells expressing NK-cell markers. Per that study: Sorting was limited to alpha-beta TCR-expressing T cells with an anti-gamma-delta TCR antibody in several experiments.

V and J are TRBV27 and TRBJ2-7; D possibly matches TRBD1 or TRBD2 (7 bases each). This receptor was obtained from a young woman in good health. Material: PBMCs. CDR3 residues: CASSRPGGVSEQYF. CDR3 sequence (DNA): TGTGCCAGCAGTCGGCCAGGGGGGGTCTCCGAGCAGTACTTC.